One sample yielded the 21 T cell receptor beta chains listed below, sequenced in a study of blood T cells in healthy people across ages. With a J-beta primer mix and a sample-barcoded 5' primer, a second PCR ran 7 to 11 cycles. TCRdb reprocessed the 5' RACE reads with MiXCR, giving one entry per CDR3 protein. This sample carries approximately 1.5 million distinct CDR3 sequences, about 31% of them seen once, and the ten largest clones take roughly 12%. What was sequenced was blood. All receptors derive from a woman aged 25 to 39 in good health.

The genes are TRBV5-1 and TRBJ2-2, with no clear D. Between the trimmed V and J ends, which lost 0 bases and 0 bases, there was a span of 6 bases. This CDR3 comprises 15 residues. Germline lookup yields CDR1 SGHRS and CDR2 YFSETQ. DNA of the CDR3: TGCGCCAGCAGCTTGGGAATCTCGAACACCGGGGAGCTGTTTTTT. This translates into CASSLGISNTGELFF.

This clonotype was found a few times. The chain recombines TRBV9 with TRBJ2-7; D call uncertain. Germline loops: CDR1 SGDLS, CDR2 YYNGEE. The CDR3 loop spans 13 amino acids. Trimming cost V 0 bases and J 6 bases, with 10 bases left between them. CDR3 nucleotide sequence: TGTGCCAGCAGCGTAGATACACTGGGCGAGCAGTACTTC. Translating it yields CASSVDTLGEQYF.

The chain links TRBV20-1 to TRBJ2-1; TRBD1 matches at 11 bases. This CDR3 spans 15 amino acids. Germline V CDR1 and CDR2: DFQATT, SNEGSKA (reference sequence). Trimming removed 0 bases from V and 6 bases from J; junction bases left unmatched: 4. CDR3 protein: CSARESGTGGNEQFF. CDR3 DNA: TGCAGTGCTAGAGAATCCGGGACAGGGGGCAATGAGCAGTTCTTC.

The rearrangement joins TRBV4-2 to TRBJ2-7, with 10 nucleotides matching TRBD2. V was clipped by 3 bases and J by 7 bases; unmatched bases: 15. Germline V CDR1 and CDR2: LGHNA, YNFKEQ. The CDR3 sequence is 17 residues long. The CDR3, as DNA: TGTGCCAGCAGCCACACCAGGGCGCTAGCGGGAGCTAAGGAGCAGTACTTC. Its protein is CASSHTRALAGAKEQYF.

This clonotype came up many times. CDR3 sequence (DNA): TGCAGCGTCTCGGACTTATTCTCCTACGAGCAGTACTTC. It translates to CSVSDLFSYEQYF. The chain uses TRBV29-1 and TRBJ2-7; D might be TRBD2 (5 bases). The V end was cut by 6 bases, the J end by 0 bases, with 12 bases between. The CDR3 runs 13 residues. Germline V gene lookup returns CDR1 SQVTM and CDR2 ANQGSEA.

The chain carries TRBV3-1 and TRBJ2-1, with a weak D call TRBD1 (7 bases). This CDR3 has 16 amino acids. The germline CDR1 and CDR2 sequences are LGHDT and YNNKEL (reference sequence). The V and J ends lost 2 bases and 7 bases respectively, with 18 bases between them. As DNA, the CDR3 is TGTGCCAGCAGCCAAAAAGGGGGCGGGGTCCGGAATGAGCAGTTCTTC. Translating it yields CASSQKGGGVRNEQFF.

This clonotype was counted ten times or more. CDR3 amino acids: CASSHQGLEAFF. CDR3 coding DNA: TGTGCCAGCAGCCATCAGGGGCTTGAAGCTTTCTTT. The rearrangement uses TRBV5-5 and TRBJ1-1; D may be TRBD1 (6 bases). The germline V gene encodes CDR1 SGHKS and CDR2 YYEKEE (reference sequence). This CDR3 has 12 residues. The V gene lost 4 bases and the J gene lost 7 bases, with 11 bases spanning the gap.

The sample holds many counts of this clonotype. V is TRBV7-6 and J is TRBJ2-6; 7 positions agree with TRBD1. In germline, CDR1 is SGHVS, CDR2 FNYEAQ. Trimming removed 5 bases from V and 0 bases from J; junction bases left unmatched: 13. The CDR3 has 19 amino acids. The CDR3 region is CASSQKRDREFSGANVLTF. As DNA, the CDR3 is TGTGCCAGCAGCCAGAAACGGGACAGAGAGTTCTCTGGGGCCAACGTCCTGACTTTC.

The CDR3 DNA sequence: TGTGCCAGCAGACCGTTGGACAGGGGTGAGACAGATACGCAGTATTTT. It translates to CASRPLDRGETDTQYF. The chain joins TRBV6-4 to TRBJ2-3; 9 nucleotides agree with TRBD1. V dropped 6 bases and J dropped 3; count of bases not matched to a gene: 10. CDR1 MRHNA and CDR2 SNTAGT come from the germline V gene. The CDR3 has 16 amino acids.

J is TRBJ2-5 and V is TRBV3-1; 8 bases align to TRBD1. Losses at the gene ends were 0 bases for V and 5 bases for J; bases not matched to a gene: 5. The CDR3 covers 15 residues. Germline V gene lookup returns CDR1 LGHDT and CDR2 YNNKEL (reference sequence). The CDR3 region is CASSQDQGARETQYF. For the CDR3, the DNA is TGTGCCAGCAGCCAAGATCAGGGGGCGCGGGAGACCCAGTACTTC.

The chain uses TRBV27 and TRBJ2-7; D is undetermined. Looked up from germline, CDR1 is MNHEY and CDR2 is SMNVEV (reference sequence). V was clipped by 6 bases and J by 3 bases, with 12 bases between them. The CDR3 contains 13 residues. CDR3 amino acids: CASRGIRYYEQYF. The CDR3 nucleotides read TGTGCCAGCAGGGGGATTAGATACTACGAGCAGTACTTC.

This sequence joins TRBV20-1 and TRBJ2-1; 11 bases are shared with TRBD2. The CDR3 spans 15 residues. The ends lost 3 bases at V and 3 bases at J; junction bases unmatched: 4. Germline CDR1 reads DFQATT; CDR2 reads SNEGSKA (reference sequence). CDR3 protein: CSARQGLADYNEQFF. DNA for the CDR3: TGCAGTGCTAGGCAGGGACTAGCGGACTACAATGAGCAGTTCTTC.

The chain recombines TRBV6-2 or TRBV6-3 with TRBJ2-7, with 8 bases matching TRBD2. The closer fit of TRBJ2-5 to the DNA end suggests the J call may be wrong. Germline CDR1 and CDR2: MNHEY and SVGEGT. CDR3 size: 16 residues. CDR3 sequence: CASSYGGLGPWETQYF. In DNA form, the CDR3 reads TGTGCCAGCAGTTACGGGGGACTAGGACCCTGGGAGACCCAGTACTTC.

The V gene is TRBV7-3, the J gene TRBJ2-1; 8 positions agree with TRBD1. The CDR3 consists of 14 residues. The V gene end was trimmed by 5 bases and the J gene end by 7 bases; junction bases not matched to a gene: 7. Germline loops: CDR1 SGHTA, CDR2 FQGTGA. The DNA for the CDR3 is TGTGCCAGCAGCCCCCGACAGGGGCTGAATGAGCAGTTCTTC. This sequence encodes CASSPRQGLNEQFF.

This chain links TRBV4-2 with TRBJ2-2; 10 nucleotides match TRBD2. The CDR3 consists of 19 residues. V lost 1 base, J lost 4 bases, and 12 bases stayed unmatched. Germline V gene sequence: CDR1 LGHNA, CDR2 YNFKEQ. CDR3 amino acids: CASSQGDGLAGALTGELFF. CDR3 DNA: TGTGCCAGCAGCCAAGGTGATGGGCTAGCGGGAGCACTCACCGGGGAGCTGTTTTTT.

This clonotype came up a few times. The genes are TRBV29-1 and TRBJ2-1, with unresolved D. Deletions cut 1 base from V and 1 base from J, with 8 bases between. This CDR3 comprises 14 residues. Germline V gene data show CDR1 as SQVTM and CDR2 as ANQGSEA. CDR3 amino acids: CSVEGQESYNEQFF. The DNA for the CDR3 is TGCAGCGTTGAAGGGCAGGAGTCCTACAATGAGCAGTTCTTC.

This chain connects TRBV12-3 or TRBV12-4 to TRBJ2-1, with 11 bases fitting TRBD1. Germline trimming cut 5 bases from V and 4 bases from J; bases unmatched to any gene: 25. The CDR3 consists of 22 residues. The CDR3 sequence: CASSRTGGGLWEGREKYNEQFF. In DNA form, the CDR3 reads TGTGCCAGCAGTAGGACAGGGGGCGGTCTTTGGGAAGGTCGGGAGAAGTACAATGAGCAGTTCTTC.

As DNA, the CDR3 is TGCAGTGCTGGACCCAAAGAGACCCAGTACTTC. Residues: CSAGPKETQYF. The chain has TRBV20-1 and TRBJ2-5, with no clear D. The CDR3 loop spans 11 amino acids. Germline-derived CDR1 and CDR2 are DFQATT and SNEGSKA (reference sequence). Between the trimmed V and J ends, which lost 5 bases and 3 bases, there was a span of 7 bases.

The chain employs TRBV7-2 and TRBJ1-5; no reliable D call. Germline V gene sequence: CDR1 SGHTA, CDR2 FQGNSA. This CDR3 spans 17 amino acids. V gave up 1 base and J gave up 0 bases, with 13 bases separating them. The CDR3 DNA follows: TGTGCCAGCAGCTTAGAGGAGACGGGATATAGCAATCAGCCCCAGCATTTT. Residues: CASSLEETGYSNQPQHF.

The rearrangement uses TRBV16 and TRBJ2-5; a possible D gene is TRBD1 (6 bases). The closer fit of TRBJ2-7 to the DNA end suggests the J call may be wrong. Germline values: CDR1 KGHSY, CDR2 FQNENV. The CDR3 has 17 amino acids. This CDR3 is CASSQSSRGVPLYEQYF. The CDR3 bases are TGTGCCAGCAGCCAATCAAGCAGGGGAGTCCCCCTCTACGAGCAGTACTTC.

The sample holds a few counts of this clonotype. The chain joins TRBV20-1 to TRBJ2-7; TRBD1 agrees at 10 bases. Trimming took 3 bases from V and 6 from J; bases not matched to a gene: 5. This CDR3 comprises 13 residues. Germline V gives CDR1 DFQATT, CDR2 SNEGSKA (reference sequence). Here the CDR3 reads CSARGQGNCEQYF. DNA of the CDR3: TGCAGTGCTAGGGGACAGGGGAACTGCGAGCAGTACTTC.